These T cell receptor beta chains were read from a single sample in a study of beta chain features in type 1 diabetes. The assay was immunoSEQ multiplex PCR, and TCRdb's table has in-frame clones only and misses some. The sample gives roughly 300,000 clones, around 8.5% of which show up once; over 0.95% is in the top ten. What was sequenced was central memory CD4+ T cells from blood. These receptors were taken from a man aged 25-45 years with type 1 diabetes. The CDR3 runs from the conserved cysteine through the conserved F or W. Fields, in order: J gene, V gene, clone size, CDR3 protein. For some rows the clone size is stated as once, few or many, or as a class when expanded; others skip it.

>TRBJ2-1|TRBV6-6|few
CASGTTANEQFF
>TRBJ2-5|TRBV7-9|.
CASSSGGPQETQYF
>TRBJ2-2|TRBV4-3|.
CASSQERISGVLLPGELFF
>TRBJ2-7|TRBV5-1|.
CASSRDLSSYEQYF
>TRBJ1-1|TRBV20-1|.
CSAGVGTEAFF
>TRBJ1-2|TRBV27|few
CASSLGRGPYGYTF
>TRBJ2-4|TRBV7-2|.
CASREGGAKNIQYF
>TRBJ2-5|TRBV5-4|few
CASSGVRAQETQYF
>TRBJ2-1|TRBV11-2|few
CASSWTTSGAAHNEQFF
>TRBJ1-3|TRBV4-3|.
CASSGTEGPGNTIYF
>TRBJ1-6|TRBV2|.
CASSDRVYNSPLHF
>TRBJ1-4|TRBV7-8|.
CASSQWTVQGEKLFF
>TRBJ1-4|TRBV11-2|few
CASSLEGGSEKLFF
>TRBJ2-7|TRBV27|.
CASSRDSPYEQYF
>TRBJ2-3|TRBV7-8|.
CASSAQRGGAGHRSDTQYF
>TRBJ2-3|TRBV30|.
CAWSRLAGGTDTQYF
>TRBJ2-4|TRBV28|.
CASGQLAKNIQYF
>TRBJ2-5|TRBV5-1|.
CASRRRGTQETQYF
>TRBJ1-5|TRBV30|many
CAWTGDSNQPQHF
>TRBJ1-1|TRBV7-6|few
CASSRDMNTEAFF
>TRBJ1-1|TRBV5-1|.
CASSPRDRGRGDTEAFF
>TRBJ1-2|TRBV30|.
CAWVPYWDYGYTF
>TRBJ1-1|TRBV7-9|.
CASSFKGGASTEAFF
>TRBJ1-2|TRBV9|.
CASSGGGYGYTF
>TRBJ1-2|TRBV21-1|many
CASCSGAYGYTF
>TRBJ1-4|TRBV30|.
CALDRLTNEKLFF
>TRBJ2-3|TRBV5-6|few
CASSLRTSGVNTDTQYF
>TRBJ2-1|TRBV5-4|.
CASYRDSEMFF
>.|TRBV25-1|.
CASRTDSEQYF
>TRBJ2-1|TRBV7-8|few
CASSLVRGKWNEQFF
>TRBJ2-5|TRBV5-4|few
CASSLEVARGRSETQYF
>TRBJ1-2|TRBV28|few
CASTLTGGGGYTF
>TRBJ2-3|TRBV2|many
CASSKGQGSPDTQYF
>TRBJ1-4|TRBV4-3|.
CASSQGRDSGEKLFF
>TRBJ1-4|TRBV4-3|few
CASSRTGQINEKLFF
>TRBJ1-1|TRBV6-5|few
CASSEYRDTEAFF
>TRBJ2-7|TRBV10-2|.
CASSDKTSGGAVEQYF
>TRBJ2-3|TRBV9|few
CASSPLGGGSTDTQYF
>TRBJ1-1|TRBV19|.
CASQKQGASTEAFF
>TRBJ1-2|TRBV5-1|.
CASSSQTVMEGYTF
>TRBJ1-1|TRBV6-6|few
CASSYSGFGGTEAFF
>TRBJ1-5|TRBV7-2|.
CASREGVGQPQHF
>TRBJ2-7|TRBV18|.
CASSPERGGSYEQYF
>TRBJ1-5|TRBV27|.
CASGRSYNQPQHF
>TRBJ2-6|TRBV7-2|.
CASSSYNGANVLTF
>TRBJ1-4|TRBV6-6|few
CASSYVGQANEKLFF
>TRBJ2-5|TRBV5-4|.
CASSPRTGEETQYF
>TRBJ2-3|TRBV10-3|many
CAISDQHQGTDTQYF
>TRBJ2-2|TRBV7-9|few
CASSSPLGLADGGELFF
>TRBJ2-4|TRBV7-5|few
CARSLGWALAKNIQYF
>TRBJ2-1|TRBV5-1|many
CASSLEYNEQFF
>TRBJ2-5|TRBV6-6|.
CASSYGADRETQYF
>TRBJ2-6|TRBV25-1|many
CASSESGIRGANVLTF
>TRBJ1-1|TRBV10-3|few
CAIKVQGDRTGTEAFF
>TRBJ2-3|TRBV27|.
CASPRTCTDTQYF
>TRBJ2-1|TRBV11-2|few
CASSYPSGGIYEQFF
>TRBJ2-1|TRBV10-2|many
CASSLTRYNEQFF
>TRBJ2-7|TRBV7-2|.
CASSPRDPGLEQYF
>TRBJ1-6|TRBV30|few
CAWSAGQGQSPLHF